This T cell receptor beta chain was profiled in a study of T cell responses to AZD1222 COVID-19 vaccine. The germline gives CDR1 SEHNR, CDR2 FQNEAQ (reference sequence). Trimming cost V 4 bases and J 7 bases; bases outside gene matches: 4. This CDR3 is built from 14 residues. General observations from the study: Two doses of AZD1222 preceded a rise in Spike-specific TCR breadth and depth. CD4 TCRs associated with vaccination spanned spike, dominating at 160-218 and 743-854.

Sequencing was performed with immunoSEQ multiplex PCR; in TCRdb, only in-frame clones are kept and a portion is missing. This sample has about 120,000 clones, with approximately 84% found just once. Regarding this clone: Its antigen is still unknown.

The source is an adult in good health. V is TRBV7-9 and J is TRBJ2-7; TRBD2 aligns across 13 bases. The input for sequencing was peripheral blood, taken on day 0 of AZD1222 vaccination. The CDR3 sequence is CASSSGTSGEEQYF. The CDR3 DNA follows: TGTGCCAGCAGCTCCGGGACTAGCGGGGAAGAGCAGTACTTC.